These 27 T cell receptor beta chains came from one sample sequenced in a study of tumor-infiltrating lymphocytes in oesophageal squamous cell carcinoma. MiXCR, run by TCRdb on the PCR reads, gives a single entry per CDR3 protein. The sample includes about 16,000 distinct CDR3 sequences, about 50% of them seen just once. The sample comprised esophageal tumor tissue. Receptor source: a male donor with esophageal squamous cell carcinoma.

J is TRBJ2-3 and V is TRBV7-2; D is possibly TRBD2 (5 bases). Trimming shortened V by 5 bases and J by 2 bases, and 17 bases separated the two germline ends. The CDR3 runs 16 residues. The germline CDR1 and CDR2 sequences are SGHTA and FQGNSA. In DNA, the CDR3 is TGTGCCAGCAGCCCAGACTCCAGCGGTTACACAGATACGCAGTATTTT. Translation: CASSPDSSGYTDTQYF.

This clonotype was observed at least ten times. This chain uses TRBV5-4 with TRBJ2-1; possibly TRBD1 or TRBD2 for D (6 bases each). V lost 0 bases and J 10 bases, leaving 11 bases between the germline ends. The CDR3 is made up of 13 amino acids. Germline lookup yields CDR1 SGHNT and CDR2 YYREEE (reference sequence). CDR3 in DNA: TGTGCCAGCAGCTTGGAAGGAGGGGGGGAGCAGTTCTTC. Translation: CASSLEGGGEQFF.

Concerning this clonotype: As the CDR3 is not closed by the conserved phenylalanine or tryptophan, this likely results from a read error. The limits of the CDR3 on the DNA are not certain, so only TCRdb's listed CDR3 is given. V is TRBV28 and J is TRBJ2-5; the table's D call, TRBD1, was not checked against the DNA. CDR1 MDHEN and CDR2 SYDVKM come from the germline V gene. Inclusive of both ends, the CDR3 amounts to 18 amino acids. The CDR3 spells CASSLFPGQGAYGYTFGS.

The chain carries TRBV12-3 or TRBV12-4 and TRBJ2-4; D might be TRBD1 (6 bases). The ends were cut back, 5 bases at V and 1 base at J, with 6 bases in the middle. This CDR3 region has 13 residues. This chain's CDR3 is CASSTGAKNIQYF. DNA of the CDR3: TGTGCCAGCAGTACAGGGGCCAAAAACATTCAGTACTTC.

This clonotype is deemed medium-sized (0.01 to 0.1%). Here the CDR3 DNA reads TGTGCCAGCAGCCCTCAAGGGTACACAGATACGCAGTATTTT. This translates into CASSPQGYTDTQYF. The chain joins TRBV6-1 to TRBJ2-3; D not resolved. The CDR3 spans 14 residues. V lost 6 bases, J lost 2 bases, and 12 bases lay in between. Germline values: CDR1 MNHNS, CDR2 SASEGT.

The chain employs TRBV7-6 and TRBJ1-2, with D tentatively TRBD1 (6 bases). Trimming took 1 base from V and 6 from J, leaving 15 bases between them. CDR3 size: 15 residues. CDR1 and CDR2 (germline): SGHVS, FNYEAQ. In DNA form, the CDR3 reads TGTGCCAGCAGCTTAGAAAATTCAGGGGTCGATGGCTACACCTTC. Translated: CASSLENSGVDGYTF.

Worth noting for this clonotype: A clone one base away is much larger, so this may be a read error. The rearrangement links TRBV23-1 to TRBJ2-1; D possibly corresponds to TRBD1 (5 bases). TRBV23-1 is filed as an ORF, its function uncertain. Trimming shortened V by 0 bases and J by 10 bases, and 16 bases separated the two germline ends. The CDR3 consists of 15 residues. The CDR3 sequence: CASSQSRGTTYEQFF. The CDR3 DNA is TGCGCCAGCAGTCAATCAAGGGGCACAACCTACGAGCAGTTCTTC.

This clonotype showed up many times. The V and J genes are TRBV5-1 and TRBJ2-1, with D hard to call. This CDR3 has 12 residues. Trimming removed 5 bases at V and 12 bases at J, with 15 bases between. CDR1 is SGHRS and CDR2 is YFSETQ in the germline V gene. The CDR3: CASSPPATWQFF. The DNA for the CDR3 is TGCGCCAGCAGTCCCCCCGCCACGTGGCAGTTCTTC.

By frequency in the sample, this clonotype is medium-sized. V usage is TRBV7-9 and J usage is TRBJ1-2, with TRBD1 matching over 7 bases. The CDR3 sequence is 14 residues long. Per the germline V gene, CDR1 is SEHNR and CDR2 is FQNEAQ (reference sequence). The V gene end was trimmed by 1 base and the J gene end by 2 bases; junction bases not matched to a gene: 1. The CDR3 protein is CASSLETGNYGYTF. CDR3 DNA sequence: TGTGCCAGCAGCTTAGAGACAGGGAACTATGGCTACACCTTC.

The rearrangement uses TRBV12-3 or TRBV12-4 and TRBJ2-7; 7 bases are shared with TRBD1. J lost 0 bases, V lost 6 bases, and 5 bases had no gene match. The CDR3 is 14 residues long. The CDR3 region has the DNA TGTGCCAGCAGCTCCGGGACAGTCTCCTACGAGCAGTACTTC. Its protein product is CASSSGTVSYEQYF.

By share, this clonotype counts as medium-sized. The rearrangement joins TRBV7-2 to TRBJ2-7; weak D call: TRBD2 (6 bases). Trimming removed 1 base at V and 3 bases at J, with 10 bases between. CDR1 is SGHTA and CDR2 is FQGNSA in the germline V gene. The length of the CDR3 is 14 residues. The CDR3 is CASSLDPSVYEQYF. CDR3 nucleotide sequence: TGTGCCAGCAGCTTAGACCCTAGCGTCTACGAGCAGTACTTC.

This clonotype has just a few counts. The chain carries TRBV6-6 and TRBJ2-7, with 7 bases aligning to TRBD2. Unmatched junction bases numbered 10, after V lost 8 bases and J lost 0 bases. The CDR3 sequence is 15 residues long. The germline gives CDR1 MNHNY, CDR2 SVGAGI (reference sequence). CDR3 DNA: TGTGCCAGCTCTGGGGGGGGGGTCTTCTCCTACGAGCAGTACTTC. Its protein product is CASSGGGVFSYEQYF.

The sample holds a few counts of this clonotype. This sequence joins TRBV7-8 and TRBJ2-5; a weak D match, TRBD1 (6 bases). Between the trimmed V and J ends, which lost 5 bases and 9 bases, there was a span of 19 bases. CDR3 length: 14 amino acids. CDR1 and CDR2 (germline): SGHVS, FQNEAQ. DNA of the CDR3: TGTGCCAGCAGCAAACAGGGAGCCGGATGGGCCCAGTACTTC. This sequence encodes CASSKQGAGWAQYF. The variable domain in full, completed from reference TRBV7-8 and TRBJ2-5, reads GAGVSQSPRYKVAKRGQDVALRCDPISGHVSLFWYQQALGQGPEFLTYFQNEAQLDKSGLPSDRFFAERPEGSVSTLKIQRTQQEDSAVYLCASSKQGAGWAQYFGPGTRLLVL.

This clonotype came up a few times. V and J are TRBV20-1 and TRBJ2-1, with TRBD2 matching over 10 bases. Germline loops: CDR1 DFQATT, CDR2 SNEGSKA (reference sequence). CDR3 size: 16 residues. V shed 4 bases, J shed 0 bases, and the junction held 6 bases outside the gene matches. The CDR3 loop reads CSAKGLAAGSYNEQFF. The CDR3 nucleotides are TGCAGTGCTAAAGGACTAGCGGCAGGCTCCTACAATGAGCAGTTCTTC.

This clonotype was found many times. This rearrangement joins TRBV7-9 to TRBJ2-1, with 9 nucleotides matching TRBD1. Germline V gene data show CDR1 as SEHNR and CDR2 as FQNEAQ (reference sequence). CDR3 length: 18 amino acids. V gave up 4 bases and J gave up 10 bases; unmatched junction bases: 20. The CDR3 here is CASSSTLGGTGTGGEQFF. The CDR3 nucleotides are TGTGCCAGCAGCTCCACCCTCGGTGGGACAGGGACAGGAGGGGAGCAGTTCTTC.

The chain has TRBV28 and TRBJ1-2; tentatively, D is TRBD1 (5 bases). Trimming pared 6 bases from V and 7 bases from J, leaving 15 bases between. Germline assignment: CDR1 MDHEN and CDR2 SYDVKM. CDR3 size: 13 residues. The CDR3 region is CASSRPGKGGYTF. CDR3 bases: TGTGCCAGCAGCCGACCAGGGAAGGGTGGCTACACCTTC.

J is TRBJ2-5 and V is TRBV5-1; 7 bases align to TRBD1. The DNA end lines up better with TRBJ2-1; the J call may be wrong. Germline assignment: CDR1 SGHRS and CDR2 YFSETQ. CDR3 length equals 15 residues. CDR3 DNA sequence: TGCGCCAGCAGCTTGGTCCCAGGGGGCTACAATGAGCAGTTCTTC. The encoded protein is CASSLVPGGYNEQFF.

With regard to this clonotype: A read error may produce the germline difference seen at one junction end. The chain employs TRBV7-7 and TRBJ2-5; no reliable D call. Germline V gives CDR1 SSHAT, CDR2 FNYEAQ (reference sequence). CDR3 size: 13 residues. The CDR3 coding sequence is TGTGCTAGCAGCCGAGACACCCAAGAGACCCAGTACTTC. Translated: CASSRDTQETQYF. Filled out from reference TRBV7-7 and TRBJ2-5, the complete variable domain reads GAGVSQSPRYKVTKRGQDVTLRCDPISSHATLYWYQQALGQGPEFLTYFNYEAQPDKSGLPSDRFSAERPEGSISTLTIQRTEQRDSAMYRCASSRDTQETQYFGPGTRLLVL.

V and J are TRBV7-8 and TRBJ1-1, with no clear D. The CDR3 totals 15 residues. Trimming cost V 5 bases and J 3 bases, with 16 bases left between them. Germline-derived CDR1 and CDR2 are SGHVS and FQNEAQ. In DNA form, the CDR3 reads TGTGCCAGCAGCCGACCCCGGGGTGAGGACACTGAAGCTTTCTTT. This sequence encodes CASSRPRGEDTEAFF. Combining the CDR3 with reference TRBV7-8 and TRBJ1-1 gives the whole variable domain GAGVSQSPRYKVAKRGQDVALRCDPISGHVSLFWYQQALGQGPEFLTYFQNEAQLDKSGLPSDRFFAERPEGSVSTLKIQRTQQEDSAVYLCASSRPRGEDTEAFFGQGTRLTVV.

The V gene is TRBV12-2, the J gene TRBJ2-5. TRBV12-2 is tagged as a pseudogene. The CDR3 is 14 residues long. CDR3 in amino acids: CASRLNRVQETQYF. Written as DNA, the CDR3 is TGTGCAAGTCGCTTAAACAGGGTCCAAGAGACCCAGTACTTC.

The V gene is TRBV12-5, the J gene TRBJ2-6; 7 bases match TRBD1. The J call is uncertain, as TRBJ2-1 better fits the DNA end. The CDR3 is 14 residues long. Germline CDR1 LGHNT, CDR2 FRNRAP. The DNA for the CDR3 is TGTGCTAGTGCTAAAGACAGGGCGCGTAGTGAGCAGTTCTTC. It codes for CASAKDRARSEQFF.

This clonotype was recorded many times. It is likely a read error, because the conserved phenylalanine at the end of the CDR3 is missing. Because the CDR3's place on the DNA is in doubt, the DNA is left out and the CDR3 is given as listed by TCRdb. The rearrangement uses TRBV28 and TRBJ2-7; the table names TRBD1, a call not compared with the DNA. CDR1 and CDR2 (germline): MDHEN, SYDVKM. Including both end residues, the CDR3 is 14 amino acids long. The CDR3 reads CASNRGTRGYTFGS.

This clonotype has only a few counts. This chain connects TRBV25-1 to TRBJ2-5; 10 nucleotides line up with TRBD2. The germline CDR1 and CDR2 sequences are MGHDK and SYGVNS. The CDR3 consists of 16 residues. V lost 5 bases, J lost 11 bases, and 17 bases stayed unmatched. CDR3 bases: TGTGCCAGCAGTCCATTCCAGCGGGAGGGCCCCAATGAGCAGTACTTC. Translating it yields CASSPFQREGPNEQYF.

This clonotype showed up just a few times. The conserved final phenylalanine or tryptophan is absent from the CDR3, which likely points to a read error. It is unclear where the CDR3 begins or ends on the DNA, so no DNA is shown, and the CDR3 is as TCRdb lists it. This chain joins TRBV7-6 and TRBJ1-6; TRBD1, the table's D call, was not compared with the DNA. The CDR3 has 16 amino acids, counting both end residues. CDR1 is SGHVS and CDR2 is FNYEAQ in the germline V gene. The CDR3 spells CASSLGRGANEQYFGT.

This clonotype was observed at least ten times. A much larger clone lies a single base off, so this may be a read error. Here the CDR3 DNA reads TGTGCCAGCAGCCTTGGAATTAGCGCCGCCTGGGAGCAGTTCTTC. This sequence encodes CASSLGISAAWEQFF. The chain has TRBV7-9 and TRBJ2-1; a weak D match, TRBD2 (5 bases). Germline V CDR1 and CDR2: SEHNR, FQNEAQ (reference sequence). This CDR3 is 15 amino acids long. The V end was cut by 5 bases, the J end by 10 bases, with 21 bases between.

J is TRBJ2-3 and V is TRBV7-2; 7 bases align to TRBD2. V shed 5 bases, J shed 6 bases, and the junction held 11 bases outside the gene matches. Germline CDR1 SGHTA, CDR2 FQGNSA. The CDR3 is 15 amino acids. The DNA for the CDR3 is TGTGCCAGCAGCCGACTAGCTCAGAAAGGTGATACGCAGTATTTT. It codes for CASSRLAQKGDTQYF.

The chain has TRBV6-1 and TRBJ2-1; 7 nucleotides line up with TRBD1. Germline V lookup: CDR1 MNHNS, CDR2 SASEGT. The trim removed 8 bases at V and 0 bases at J, leaving 16 bases unmatched. The length of the CDR3 is 18 residues. CDR3 nucleotides: TGTGCCAGCGTCATGAGGGGGCTTCGTCCTAGCTCCTACAATGAGCAGTTCTTC. Translation gives CASVMRGLRPSSYNEQFF.